These T cell receptor beta chains were read from a single sample in a study of blood T cell repertoires in COVID-19. Clones were read by immunoSEQ multiplex PCR, and TCRdb kept only the in-frame ones, dropping some. The table has over 90,000 clones, roughly 82% seen once. The sequencing sample was made of peripheral blood. These receptors were taken from a human donor in a cohort sampled during active COVID-19. CDR3s include the opening cysteine and the closing phenylalanine or tryptophan. A D gene is named only where the DNA matches it firmly. Clone size appears in some rows only: once, few, many, or a class for an expanded clone.

NA	TRBV11-3	TRBJ2-3	NA	TGTGCCAGCAGGGGGGTAGGGGGGGCACAGGATACGCAGTATTTT	CASRGVGGAQDTQYF
NA	TRBV5-1	TRBJ1-2	NA	TGCGCCAGCAGCCATGGGACGGCCTCGGGGGGCTATGGCTACACCTTC	CASSHGTASGGYGYTF
NA	TRBV14	TRBJ2-2	NA	TGTGCCAGCAGCGGTTATGGAGCGGGCACCGGGGAGCTGTTTTTT	CASSGYGAGTGELFF
NA	TRBV7-9	TRBJ1-1	NA	TGTGCCAGCAGCTTAGTCCGGGCTGAAGCTTTCTTT	CASSLVRAEAFF
NA	TRBV6-6	TRBJ2-1	NA	TGTGCCAGCAGTTTAGACAGGACCTCCTACAATGAGCAGTTCTTC	CASSLDRTSYNEQFF
once	TRBV5-8	TRBJ2-3	NA	TGTGCCAGCAGCTTGTCCGGACAGCGCACAGATACGCAGTATTTT	CASSLSGQRTDTQYF
NA	TRBV9	TRBJ2-7	NA	TGTGCCAGCAGCGTAGCGTGGGGGCCGTCCTACGAGCAGTACTTC	CASSVAWGPSYEQYF
NA	TRBV18	TRBJ1-5	TRBD1	TGTGCCAGCTCACTACTTACAGGGGAAGTCAATCAGCCCCAGCATTTT	CASSLLTGEVNQPQHF
NA	TRBV6-1	TRBJ2-5	NA	TGTGCCAGCAGTGAAGAGAGGGGCCAGGGGGGAACCCAGTACTTC	CASSEERGQGGTQYF
NA	TRBV5-1	TRBJ1-1	NA	TGCGCCAGCAGCTTGGAAGCAGGCTACCTGAACACTGAAGCTTTCTTT	CASSLEAGYLNTEAFF
once	TRBV7-6	TRBJ2-1	TRBD2	TGTGCCAGCAGCCAACTAGCGGGGGGGGACAATGAGCAGTTCTTC	CASSQLAGGDNEQFF
NA	TRBV5-4	TRBJ2-5	TRBD1	TGTGCCAGCAGGACAGGGGGCGGGGGGCCCCAAGAGACCCAGTACTTC	CASRTGGGGPQETQYF
NA	TRBV6-5	TRBJ2-5	TRBD2	TGTGCCAGCCGGAAAGCGGGGGGCGGGGAGACCCAGTACTTC	CASRKAGGGETQYF
few	TRBV2	TRBJ2-7	NA	TGTGCCAGCAGTGACAGCAGGGTTGTGCGCGAGCAGTACTTC	CASSDSRVVREQYF
once	TRBV10-3	TRBJ2-7	TRBD1	TGTGCCATCAGTGACCCGGGACAGGGGTTAAGCTACGAGCAGTACTTC	CAISDPGQGLSYEQYF
NA	TRBV7-2	TRBJ2-5	NA	TGTGCCAGCAGCCCGAACAGCTACCAAGAGACCCAGTACTTC	CASSPNSYQETQYF
NA	TRBV7-9	TRBJ2-1	NA	TGTGCCAGCAGCTATAGCGTCGATGAGCAGTTCTTC	CASSYSVDEQFF
NA	TRBV12-3/TRBV12-4	TRBJ1-1	NA	TGTGCCAGCAGAACCCAGGGGAACACTGAAGCTTTCTTT	CASRTQGNTEAFF
few	TRBV5-8	TRBJ2-2	NA	TGTGCCAGCAGCACCGGGACTCCAACCGGGGAGCTGTTTTTT	CASSTGTPTGELFF
few	TRBV2	TRBJ1-5	NA	TGTGCCAGCAGCCTACAGGAGCTTAGCAATCAGCCCCAGCATTTT	CASSLQELSNQPQHF
NA	TRBV11-1	TRBJ2-1	NA	TGTGCCAGCAGCTTAGGACGGGATAGGAGTGAGCAGTTCTTC	CASSLGRDRSEQFF
few	TRBV6-5	TRBJ1-6	NA	TGTGCCAGCAGCCACCGGGAAAATTCACCCCTCCACTTT	CASSHRENSPLHF
NA	TRBV4-3	TRBJ2-7	TRBD1	TGCGCCAGCAGCCAAGACCGAGACAGGGGGTGGGGGCAGTACTTC	CASSQDRDRGWGQYF
NA	TRBV27	TRBJ2-1	TRBD1	TGTGCCAGCAGTGTAGACAGGGGCCCCTACAATGAGCAGTTCTTC	CASSVDRGPYNEQFF
NA	TRBV18	TRBJ1-5	TRBD1	TGTGCCAGCTCGCCCGACAGGGGCAATCAGCCCCAGCATTTT	CASSPDRGNQPQHF
few	TRBV24-1	TRBJ2-2	TRBD1	TGTGCCACCAGTACACACGGGACAGGGCTTTCCGGGGAGCTGTTTTTT	CATSTHGTGLSGELFF
NA	TRBV5-6	TRBJ2-1	NA	TGTGCCAGCAGCCAGGGTCAGAGCTCCTACAATGAGCAGTTCTTC	CASSQGQSSYNEQFF
NA	TRBV2	TRBJ2-3	NA	TGTGCCAGCAGTTTGCGGGACAGCAGCACAGATACGCAGTATTTT	CASSLRDSSTDTQYF
NA	TRBV4-1	TRBJ2-4	NA	TGCGCCAGCAGCCACGCTAGGTGGGACTCAACTATAGCCAAAAACATTCAGTACTTC	CASSHARWDSTIAKNIQYF
few	TRBV5-6	TRBJ1-4	TRBD1	TGTGCCAGCAGCTCCGGGACAGGGGGCGTGGGAAGACGGGAAAAACTGTTTTTT	CASSSGTGGVGRREKLFF
NA	TRBV5-1	TRBJ2-5	TRBD2	TGCGCCAGCAGTCCTGGGACTAGCGGGGGGGTGCAAGAGACCCAGTACTTC	CASSPGTSGGVQETQYF
NA	TRBV11-2	TRBJ2-3	NA	TGTGCCAGCAGCCCCGGGACTGATCCGCAGTATTTT	CASSPGTDPQYF
few	TRBV28	TRBJ1-5	NA	TGTGCCAGCAGTTTATATACGGGAGGTCAGCCCCAGCATTTT	CASSLYTGGQPQHF
NA	TRBV7-9	TRBJ2-6	NA	TGTGCCAGCAGCTTGTCATCCTCTGGGGCCAACGTCCTGACTTTC	CASSLSSSGANVLTF
NA	TRBV5-4	TRBJ2-7	TRBD2	TGTGCCAGCAGCTTGAGGGCTAGCGGGGGCTACGAGCAGTACTTC	CASSLRASGGYEQYF
NA	TRBV28	TRBJ1-1	NA	TGTGCCAGCAGTTTCGGAGGAGAGATGAACACTGAAGCTTTCTTT	CASSFGGEMNTEAFF
NA	TRBV15	TRBJ2-7	NA	TGTGCCACCAGCAGGACCGGACAGATACCTGACGAGCAGTACTTC	CATSRTGQIPDEQYF
NA	TRBV12-3/TRBV12-4	TRBJ2-5	NA	TGTGCCAGCAGTGTTGATGGCGAGACCCAGTACTTC	CASSVDGETQYF
NA	TRBV12-3/TRBV12-4	TRBJ1-1	NA	TGTGCCAGCAACAGGTGGGGCACTGAAGCTTTCTTT	CASNRWGTEAFF
once	TRBV4-1	TRBJ2-5	NA	TGCGCCAGCAGCCAAGGGACCAGCGGGTCCTTCCAAGAGACCCAGTACTTC	CASSQGTSGSFQETQYF
once	TRBV28	TRBJ2-1	TRBD2	TGTGCCAGCAGGGCCGGGACTAGCGGGACCTACAATGAGCAGTTCTTC	CASRAGTSGTYNEQFF
NA	TRBV5-6	TRBJ1-6	NA	TGTGCCAGCAGCTTAACAAGGGGGAATTCACCCCTCCACTTT	CASSLTRGNSPLHF
NA	TRBV19	TRBJ1-5	TRBD1	TGTGCCAGTAGTCTGACAGGGAGCAATCAGCCCCAGCATTTT	CASSLTGSNQPQHF
NA	TRBV7-9	TRBJ1-6	TRBD1	TGTGCCAGCAGCTTTTGGACAGGGGAGGATTCACCCCTCCACTTT	CASSFWTGEDSPLHF
NA	TRBV9	TRBJ2-3	NA	TGTGCCAGCAGCGTAGGGGTGGGAGGGGGGGGCGGAAATACGCAGTATTTT	CASSVGVGGGGGNTQYF
NA	TRBV19	TRBJ2-1	TRBD2	TGTGCCAGTAGTGACCGGGGGGGCGACTACAATGAGCAGTTCTTC	CASSDRGGDYNEQFF
NA	TRBV19	TRBJ1-1	TRBD1	TGTGCCAGTAGGGAGGGGACAGGGAGGATGAACACTGAAGCTTTCTTT	CASREGTGRMNTEAFF
NA	TRBV3-1/TRBV3-2	TRBJ1-1	TRBD1	TGTGCCAGCAGCTTCGGGACAGGGACTGAAGCTTTCTTT	CASSFGTGTEAFF